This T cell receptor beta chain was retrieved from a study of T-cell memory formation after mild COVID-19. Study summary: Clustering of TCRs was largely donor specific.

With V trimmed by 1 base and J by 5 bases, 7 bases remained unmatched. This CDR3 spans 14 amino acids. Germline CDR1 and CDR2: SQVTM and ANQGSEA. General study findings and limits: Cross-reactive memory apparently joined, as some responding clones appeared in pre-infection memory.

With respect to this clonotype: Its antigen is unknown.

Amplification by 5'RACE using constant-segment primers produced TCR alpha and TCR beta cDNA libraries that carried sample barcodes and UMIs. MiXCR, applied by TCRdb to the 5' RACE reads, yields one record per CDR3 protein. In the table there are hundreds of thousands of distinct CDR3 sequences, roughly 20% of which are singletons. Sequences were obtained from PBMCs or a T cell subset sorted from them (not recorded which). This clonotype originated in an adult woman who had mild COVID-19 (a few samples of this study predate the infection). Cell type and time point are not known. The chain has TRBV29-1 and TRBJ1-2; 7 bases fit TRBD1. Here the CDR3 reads CSVEVEGGWYGYTF. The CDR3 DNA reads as TGCAGCGTTGAAGTGGAAGGGGGCTGGTATGGCTACACCTTC. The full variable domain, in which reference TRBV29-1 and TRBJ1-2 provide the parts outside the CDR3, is SAVISQKPSRDICQRGTSLTIQCQVDSQVTMMFWYRQQPGQSLTLIATANQGSEATYESGFVIDKFPISRPNLTFSTLTVSNMSPEDSSIYLCSVEVEGGWYGYTFGSGTRLTVV.